This TCR beta chain was recovered during a study of blood T cell repertoires in COVID-19. Across the study: Acute and convalescent COVID-19 samples came from the United States, Italy and Spain. T cells, B-cell-depleted T cells, or PBMCs provided the cDNA or gDNA that served as material.

Germline-derived CDR1 and CDR2 are SGHTA and FQGNSA. This CDR3 region has 15 residues. V gave up 1 base and J gave up 6 bases; unmatched junction bases: 4. As originally analysed: It was from reference gene primer amplification that nucleated cell counts were estimated. Here immunoSEQ multiplex PCR was the method, and the copy in TCRdb shows in-frame clones only, minus some. V, J and clone size derive from that table, while D and trimming were established from the DNA sequence. This sample has approximately 150,000 clones, with 87% found just once. This chain joins TRBV7-2 and TRBJ1-2; TRBD1 agrees at 11 bases. Sequenced sample: peripheral blood. The clonotype was recovered from a human donor in a cohort sampled during active COVID-19. The CDR3 DNA reads TGTGCCAGCAGCTTAGGAGGACAGGGGGCGGATGGCTACACCTTC. Translation: CASSLGGQGADGYTF.